A selection of T cell receptor beta chains follows, all from one sample in a study of T cells after yellow fever vaccination. TCRdb processed the 5' RACE reads anew with MiXCR; each CDR3 protein has one entry. The data contain some 350,000 distinct CDR3 sequences, roughly 4.3% of them singletons. This sample comprised PBMCs, obtained 5 days after the yellow fever booster vaccination. These receptors all stem from a man aged 18-30 years who received the YFV17D yellow fever vaccine. CDR3s include the opening cysteine and the closing phenylalanine or tryptophan. Fields, in order: V gene, J gene, clone size, CDR3 protein. Clone size is stated in some rows and not others, as once, few, many or a class when expanded.

>TRBV20-1|TRBJ2-3|.
CSAPTERGLYTQYF
>TRBV12-3/TRBV12-4|TRBJ2-5|many
CASRTTPWTQYF
>TRBV7-9|TRBJ2-3|many
CASSSVPGQGVPDTQYF
>TRBV7-9|TRBJ1-1|.
CASSYGTRGGNTEAFF
>TRBV27|TRBJ2-5|many
CASSLSGAGTQYF
>TRBV6-6|TRBJ2-3|many
CASSSLGTDTQYF
>TRBV7-6|TRBJ1-1|many
CASLGASNTEAFF
>TRBV9|TRBJ1-2|.
CASSGRDYTF
>TRBV29-1|TRBJ1-1|few
CSVEDGRTGGTEAFF
>TRBV4-1|TRBJ1-5|few
CASSHHGQGARRNQPQHF
>TRBV9|TRBJ1-2|few
CASSIRTGGSGYTF
>TRBV5-1|TRBJ2-2|.
CASSGLARANTGELFF
>TRBV29-1|TRBJ1-1|few
CSVDQTGVNTEAFF
>TRBV20-1|TRBJ1-4|.
CSAGQTDEKLFF